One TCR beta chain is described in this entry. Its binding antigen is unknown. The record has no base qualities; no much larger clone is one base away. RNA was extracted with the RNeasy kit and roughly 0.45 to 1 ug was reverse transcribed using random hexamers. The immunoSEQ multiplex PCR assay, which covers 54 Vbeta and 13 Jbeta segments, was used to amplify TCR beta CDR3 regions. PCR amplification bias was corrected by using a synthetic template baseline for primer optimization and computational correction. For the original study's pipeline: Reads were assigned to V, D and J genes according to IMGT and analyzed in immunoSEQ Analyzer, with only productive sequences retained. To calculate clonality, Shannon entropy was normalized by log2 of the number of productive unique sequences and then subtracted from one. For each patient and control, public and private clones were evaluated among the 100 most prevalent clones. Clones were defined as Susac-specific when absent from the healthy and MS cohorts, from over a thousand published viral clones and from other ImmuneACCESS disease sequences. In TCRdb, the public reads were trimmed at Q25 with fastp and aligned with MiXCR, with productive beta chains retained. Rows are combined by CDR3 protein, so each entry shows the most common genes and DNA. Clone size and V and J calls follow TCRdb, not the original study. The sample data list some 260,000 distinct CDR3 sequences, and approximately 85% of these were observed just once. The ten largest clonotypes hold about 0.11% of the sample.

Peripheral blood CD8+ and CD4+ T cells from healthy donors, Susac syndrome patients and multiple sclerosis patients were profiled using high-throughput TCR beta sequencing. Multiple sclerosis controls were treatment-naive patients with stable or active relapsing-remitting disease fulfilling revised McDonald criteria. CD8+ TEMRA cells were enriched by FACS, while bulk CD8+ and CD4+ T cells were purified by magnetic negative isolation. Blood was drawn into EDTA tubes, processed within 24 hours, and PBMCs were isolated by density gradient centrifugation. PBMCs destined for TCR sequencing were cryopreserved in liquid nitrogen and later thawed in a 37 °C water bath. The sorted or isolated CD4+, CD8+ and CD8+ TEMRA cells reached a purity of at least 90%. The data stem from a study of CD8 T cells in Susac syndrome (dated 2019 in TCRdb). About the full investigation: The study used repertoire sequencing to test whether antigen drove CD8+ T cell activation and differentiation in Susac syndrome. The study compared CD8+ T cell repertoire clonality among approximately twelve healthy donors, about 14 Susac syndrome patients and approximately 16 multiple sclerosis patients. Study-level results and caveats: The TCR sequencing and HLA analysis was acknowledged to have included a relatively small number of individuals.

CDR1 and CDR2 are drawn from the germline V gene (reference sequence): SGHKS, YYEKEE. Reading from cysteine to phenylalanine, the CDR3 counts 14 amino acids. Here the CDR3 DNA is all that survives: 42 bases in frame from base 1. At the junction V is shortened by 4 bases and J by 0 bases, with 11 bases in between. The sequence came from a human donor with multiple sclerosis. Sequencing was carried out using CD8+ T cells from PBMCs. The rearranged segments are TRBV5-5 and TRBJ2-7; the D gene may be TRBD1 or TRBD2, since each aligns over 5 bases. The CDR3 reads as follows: CASSPGTFSYEQYF. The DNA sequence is TGTGCCAGCAGCCCCGGGACGTTCTCCTACGAGCAGTACTTC.